This TCR beta chain appears in the sequencing data of a study of blood T cell repertoires in COVID-19. In the study overall: Researchers got acute and convalescent COVID-19 samples from the United States, Italy and Spain. Nucleic acid was either cDNA or gDNA, and it came from T cells, B-cell-depleted T cells, or PBMCs.

The germline CDR1 and CDR2 sequences are MGHRA and YSYEKL. V was shortened by 3 bases and J by 3 bases, with 18 bases between the two germline ends. This CDR3 region has 17 residues. In the original processing: Quantification of nucleated cells was approximated via reference gene primer amplification. Sequencing was performed with immunoSEQ multiplex PCR; in TCRdb, only in-frame clones are kept and a portion is missing. V, J and clone size derive from that table, while D and trimming were established from the DNA sequence. The sample comprises 85,000 to 100,000 clones, about 86% of which are singletons, and 13% rests with the top ten.

This receptor was identified in a woman aged 55-70 years in a cohort sampled during active or convalescent COVID-19. Sequencing used peripheral blood. The chain is built from TRBV4-1 and TRBJ1-5, with D perhaps matching TRBD1 (5 bases). CDR3 amino acids: CASSQVQGGVNNQPQHF. The CDR3 bases are TGCGCCAGCAGCCAGGTTCAGGGCGGGGTGAACAATCAGCCCCAGCATTTT.